This TCR beta chain was identified during a study of CD8+CD57+ T cells in acquired aplastic anemia. Study-wide context: Sorted CD4+ and CD8+ cell DNA averaged approximately 3 ug. Broader study findings: Statistical testing detected no significant gap in CD8+ Simpson's diversity between patients and controls. Patients had roughly 29 CD8+ CDR3 sequences in common with controls (the shared set).

This clonotype appeared many times. The antigen is unknown. Using genomic DNA as the template, TCR beta VDJ and CDR3 profiling was carried out. TCRdb reanalysed the reads using MiXCR and keeps one entry per CDR3 protein. This sample has hundreds of thousands of distinct CDR3 sequences; about three fifths occur once, and the top ten carry roughly 1.2%. Patients sequenced had flow cytometry evidence of CD8+CD57+ cell expansion. This receptor was obtained from a human donor with aplastic anemia. Sequenced material: sorted CD4+, CD8+, or CD8+CD57+ T cells (not recorded which) from PBMCs.

For the CDR3, the DNA is TGTGCCAGCAGCTTACGCTTGACTCTCGACCCTTATGAAGCTTTCTTT. It encodes CASSLRLTLDPYEAFF. The chain recombines TRBV7-9 with TRBJ1-1; D is ambiguous. CDR3 length: 16 amino acids. V lost 2 bases to trimming and J lost 7 bases, with 20 bases between them. CDR1 and CDR2 (germline): SEHNR, FQNEAQ (reference sequence).